The 2 T cell receptor beta chains below come from one sample, sequenced in a study of T cell responses to AZD1222 COVID-19 vaccine. Profiling relied on immunoSEQ multiplex PCR, and the TCRdb table lists in-frame clones only, not all of them. Here the sample spans 200,000 to 250,000 clones, about 94% being singletons. The material sequenced was peripheral blood, taken 28 days after the second dose of the MenACWY control vaccine. The receptors were gathered from an adult who received the MenACWY meningococcal vaccine as a control.

This chain connects TRBV12-3 or TRBV12-4 to TRBJ2-7; possibly TRBD1 for D (5 bases). CDR3 length equals 13 residues. V dropped 3 bases and J dropped 2 bases, with 8 bases sitting between them. CDR3 in DNA: TGTGCCAGCAGTTTCCACAGGACCTACGAGCAGTACTTC. Translating gives CASSFHRTYEQYF.

The J gene is TRBJ1-5, the V gene TRBV19; no clear D. The germline V gene encodes CDR1 LNHDA and CDR2 SQIVND (reference sequence). This CDR3 contains 13 residues. V was clipped by 5 bases and J by 3 bases, with 8 bases between them. The CDR3 is CASSVGYNQPQHF. The CDR3 DNA is TGTGCCAGTAGTGTGGGTTACAATCAGCCCCAGCATTTT.